This TCR beta chain was obtained from a study of CD4+ T cells in melanoma. Notes on this clone: Its specificity is unknown.

Study-wide findings and caveats: Diverse differentiation states were reported for melanoma neoantigen-specific CD4+ T cells.

Sequenced by immunoSEQ multiplex PCR; TCRdb stores in-frame clones only, minus some. The table lists fewer than 20,000 clones, 81% of them singletons. Germline lookup yields CDR1 SGHKS and CDR2 YYEKEE (reference sequence). The V end lost 4 bases, the J end lost 7 bases, and 18 bases lay between the germline ends. The CDR3 runs to 15 residues. This TCR was sampled from a human donor with melanoma. The material sequenced was cells from a culture (not recorded whether cultured in vitro). This rearrangement joins TRBV5-5 to TRBJ2-1; a possible D gene is TRBD2 (6 bases). As DNA, the CDR3 is TGTGCCAGCAGCCCCTACGTGGGGAGGATAAATGAGCAGTTCTTC. This codes for CASSPYVGRINEQFF.